This T cell receptor (beta chain) is from a study of OX40 agonist ivuxolimab in advanced cancers. The CDR3 consists of 16 residues. V dropped 3 bases and J dropped 0; count of bases not matched to a gene: 7. In germline, CDR1 is SGHAT, CDR2 FQDESV (reference sequence). Some clones are missing from TCRdb's copy, which holds only in-frame ones; the method was immunoSEQ multiplex PCR. The sample lists 35,000 or so clones; more than 75% were seen once. This chain links TRBV11-1 with TRBJ2-7, with 8 bases identical to TRBD1. The source of this sequence is an adult with an advanced solid tumor such as melanoma, head and neck, liver or kidney cancer. Sequenced here: CD4+ or CD8+ T cells sorted from blood, sampled in a trial of the OX40 agonist ivuxolimab. The CDR3 nucleotides read TGTGCCAGCAGCTTGTTTGCAGGGGGCGCCTCCTACGAGCAGTACGTC. This encodes CASSLFAGGASYEQYV.